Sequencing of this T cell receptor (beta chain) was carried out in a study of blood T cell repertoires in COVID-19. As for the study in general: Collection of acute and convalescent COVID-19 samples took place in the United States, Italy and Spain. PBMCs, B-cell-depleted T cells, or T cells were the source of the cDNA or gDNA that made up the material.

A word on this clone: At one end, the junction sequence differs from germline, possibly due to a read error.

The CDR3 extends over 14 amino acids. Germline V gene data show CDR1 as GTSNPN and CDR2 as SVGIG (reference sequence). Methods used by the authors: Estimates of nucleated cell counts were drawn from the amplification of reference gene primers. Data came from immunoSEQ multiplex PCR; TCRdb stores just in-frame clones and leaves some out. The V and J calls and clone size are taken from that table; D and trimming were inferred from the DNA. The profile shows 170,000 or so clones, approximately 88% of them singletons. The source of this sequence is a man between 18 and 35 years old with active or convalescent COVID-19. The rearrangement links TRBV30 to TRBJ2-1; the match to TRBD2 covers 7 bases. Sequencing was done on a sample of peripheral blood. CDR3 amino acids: CAGSGNSVGNEQFF. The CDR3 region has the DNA TGTGCCGGGAGCGGGAACAGTGTAGGGAATGAGCAGTTCTTC.